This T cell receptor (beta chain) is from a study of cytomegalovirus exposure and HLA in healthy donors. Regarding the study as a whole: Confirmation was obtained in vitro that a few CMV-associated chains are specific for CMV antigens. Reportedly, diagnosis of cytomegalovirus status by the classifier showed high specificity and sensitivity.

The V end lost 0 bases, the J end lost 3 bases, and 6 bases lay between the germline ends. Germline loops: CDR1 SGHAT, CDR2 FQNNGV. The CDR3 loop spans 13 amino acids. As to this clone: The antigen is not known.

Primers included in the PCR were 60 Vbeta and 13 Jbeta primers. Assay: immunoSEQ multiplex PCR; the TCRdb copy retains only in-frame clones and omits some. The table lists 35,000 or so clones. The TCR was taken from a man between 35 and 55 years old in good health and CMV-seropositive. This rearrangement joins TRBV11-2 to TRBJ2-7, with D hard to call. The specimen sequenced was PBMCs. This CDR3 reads CASSLDPGYEQYF. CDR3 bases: TGTGCCAGCAGCTTAGACCCGGGCTACGAGCAGTACTTC.